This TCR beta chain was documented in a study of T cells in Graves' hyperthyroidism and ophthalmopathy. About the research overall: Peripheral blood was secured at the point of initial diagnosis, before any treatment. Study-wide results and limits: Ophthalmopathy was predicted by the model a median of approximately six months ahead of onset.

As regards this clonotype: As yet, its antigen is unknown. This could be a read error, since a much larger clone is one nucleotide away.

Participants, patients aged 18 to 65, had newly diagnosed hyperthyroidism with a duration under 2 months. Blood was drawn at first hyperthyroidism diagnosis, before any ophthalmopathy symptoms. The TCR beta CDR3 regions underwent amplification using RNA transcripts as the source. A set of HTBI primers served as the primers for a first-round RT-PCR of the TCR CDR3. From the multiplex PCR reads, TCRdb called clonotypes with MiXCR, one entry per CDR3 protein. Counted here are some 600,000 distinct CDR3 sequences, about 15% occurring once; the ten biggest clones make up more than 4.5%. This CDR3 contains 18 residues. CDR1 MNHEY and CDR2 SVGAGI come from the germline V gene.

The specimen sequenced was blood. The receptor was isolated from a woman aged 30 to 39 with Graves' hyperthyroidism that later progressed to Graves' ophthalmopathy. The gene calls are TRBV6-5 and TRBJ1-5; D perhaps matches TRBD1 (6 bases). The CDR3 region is CASSSGAPSPYSSQPQHF. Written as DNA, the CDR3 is TGTGCCAGCAGTTCGGGGGCCCCGTCTCCCTATAGCAGTCAGCCCCAGCATTTT.